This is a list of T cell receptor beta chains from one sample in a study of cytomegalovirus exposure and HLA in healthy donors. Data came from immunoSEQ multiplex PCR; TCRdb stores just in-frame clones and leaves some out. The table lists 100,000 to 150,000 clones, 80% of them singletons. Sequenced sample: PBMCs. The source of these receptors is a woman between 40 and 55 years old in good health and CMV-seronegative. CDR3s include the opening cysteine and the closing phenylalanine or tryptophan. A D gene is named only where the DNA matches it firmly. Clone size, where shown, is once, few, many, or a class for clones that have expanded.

CDR3 protein: CASSVGDRAYEQYF
CDR3 DNA: TGTGCCAGCAGCGTAGGGGACAGAGCCTACGAGCAGTACTTC
clone size: NA
D gene: TRBD1
V gene: TRBV9
J gene: TRBJ2-7

CDR3 protein: CASSSGEKLFF
CDR3 DNA: TGTGCCAGCAGCTCCGGTGAAAAACTGTTTTTT
clone size: NA
D gene: NA
V gene: TRBV7-9
J gene: TRBJ1-4

CDR3 protein: CASSVVDSYGYPF
CDR3 DNA: TGTGCCAGCAGCGTAGTTGACAGCTATGGCTACCCCTTC
clone size: NA
D gene: NA
V gene: TRBV9
J gene: TRBJ1-2

CDR3 protein: CASSRGLNEQFF
CDR3 DNA: TGTGCCAGCAGCCGGGGACTTAATGAGCAGTTCTTC
clone size: NA
D gene: NA
V gene: TRBV14
J gene: TRBJ2-1

CDR3 protein: CASSQSGDYEQYF
CDR3 DNA: TGTGCCAGCAGTCAGTCAGGGGACTACGAGCAGTACTTC
clone size: NA
D gene: NA
V gene: TRBV6-5
J gene: TRBJ2-7

CDR3 protein: CASSLDRMRRDQPQHF
CDR3 DNA: TGTGCCAGCAGCTTAGACCGAATGAGGCGAGATCAGCCCCAGCATTTT
clone size: NA
D gene: NA
V gene: TRBV7-2
J gene: TRBJ1-5

CDR3 protein: CASSELAGTTDTQYF
CDR3 DNA: TGTGCCAGCAGTGAACTAGCGGGAACCACAGATACGCAGTATTTT
clone size: NA
D gene: TRBD2
V gene: TRBV2
J gene: TRBJ2-3

CDR3 protein: CASSFRAGSANEQFF
CDR3 DNA: TGTGCCAGCAGCTTTAGAGCGGGATCAGCGAATGAGCAGTTCTTC
clone size: NA
D gene: TRBD2
V gene: TRBV13
J gene: TRBJ2-1

CDR3 protein: CASSADRFQETQYF
CDR3 DNA: TGTGCCAGCAGCGCGGACAGGTTCCAAGAGACCCAGTACTTC
clone size: NA
D gene: TRBD1
V gene: TRBV5-4
J gene: TRBJ2-5

CDR3 protein: CASSSLETSFYEQYF
CDR3 DNA: TGTGCCAGCAGCTCACTCGAAACTAGTTTCTACGAGCAGTACTTC
clone size: NA
D gene: NA
V gene: TRBV6-1
J gene: TRBJ2-7

CDR3 protein: CASSPRQGIEGYTF
CDR3 DNA: TGTGCCAGCTCACCCCGACAGGGCATCGAGGGCTACACCTTC
clone size: NA
D gene: TRBD1
V gene: TRBV18
J gene: TRBJ1-2

CDR3 protein: CASSLRQTSNTEAFF
CDR3 DNA: TGTGCCAGCAGCTTACGACAGACTTCGAACACTGAAGCTTTCTTT
clone size: few
D gene: NA
V gene: TRBV5-5
J gene: TRBJ1-1

CDR3 protein: CASSQESGGKDTQYF
CDR3 DNA: TGTGCCAGCAGCCAAGAATCAGGGGGCAAAGATACGCAGTATTTT
clone size: NA
D gene: TRBD1
V gene: TRBV4-2
J gene: TRBJ2-3

CDR3 protein: CASSLETNTEAFF
CDR3 DNA: TGCGCCAGCAGCTTGGAGACTAACACTGAAGCTTTCTTT
clone size: NA
D gene: NA
V gene: TRBV5-1
J gene: TRBJ1-1

CDR3 protein: CASGWELAGGINEQFF
CDR3 DNA: TGTGCTAGTGGGTGGGAACTAGCGGGAGGGATTAATGAGCAGTTCTTC
clone size: NA
D gene: TRBD2
V gene: TRBV12-5
J gene: TRBJ2-1

CDR3 protein: CARSIQGGATNEKLFF
CDR3 DNA: TGTGCCCGCAGTATCCAGGGAGGGGCAACTAATGAAAAACTGTTTTTT
clone size: NA
D gene: NA
V gene: TRBV6-6
J gene: TRBJ1-4

CDR3 protein: CASSSGTTSEAFF
CDR3 DNA: TGTGCCAGCAGCTCCGGGACAACTTCTGAAGCTTTCTTT
clone size: once
D gene: NA
V gene: TRBV7-6
J gene: TRBJ1-1

CDR3 protein: CASSPGTEPETQYF
CDR3 DNA: TGTGCCAGCTCACCGGGGACAGAGCCAGAGACCCAGTACTTC
clone size: NA
D gene: TRBD1
V gene: TRBV18
J gene: TRBJ2-5

CDR3 protein: CASSAVRTGGHEQYF
CDR3 DNA: TGTGCCAGTAGTGCCGTTCGGACAGGGGGCCACGAGCAGTACTTC
clone size: NA
D gene: TRBD1
V gene: TRBV19
J gene: TRBJ2-7

CDR3 protein: CASSLGAGTGNEKLFF
CDR3 DNA: TGTGCCAGCAGTTTAGGGGCCGGGACAGGGAATGAAAAACTGTTTTTT
clone size: NA
D gene: TRBD1
V gene: TRBV28
J gene: TRBJ1-4

CDR3 protein: CASSVDSVNEQFF
CDR3 DNA: TGTGCCAGCAGCGTAGACTCGGTCAATGAGCAGTTCTTC
clone size: few
D gene: NA
V gene: TRBV9
J gene: TRBJ2-1

CDR3 protein: CASSFSDSQAFF
CDR3 DNA: TGTGCCAGCAGCTTTTCTGACAGTCAAGCATTCTTT
clone size: NA
D gene: NA
V gene: TRBV7-2
J gene: TRBJ1-1

CDR3 protein: CASPLLPGLAGGPSEQFF
CDR3 DNA: TGTGCCAGCCCCTTACTTCCGGGACTAGCGGGAGGGCCGAGTGAGCAGTTCTTC
clone size: once
D gene: TRBD2
V gene: TRBV7-9
J gene: TRBJ2-1

CDR3 protein: CASSFSSENTDTQYF
CDR3 DNA: TGTGCCAGCAGTTTTTCTAGCGAGAACACAGATACGCAGTATTTT
clone size: NA
D gene: NA
V gene: TRBV5-6
J gene: TRBJ2-3

CDR3 protein: CASSIAGGGWTDTQYF
CDR3 DNA: TGTGCCAGTAGTATTGCAGGGGGTGGTTGGACAGATACGCAGTATTTT
clone size: NA
D gene: TRBD1
V gene: TRBV19
J gene: TRBJ2-3

CDR3 protein: CASLRGSAGGGYPF
CDR3 DNA: TGTGCCAGCTTAAGGGGCAGCGCGGGAGGTGGCTACCCCTTC
clone size: NA
D gene: NA
V gene: TRBV28
J gene: TRBJ1-2

CDR3 protein: CASSLRDRGLPGQPQHF
CDR3 DNA: TGTGCCAGCAGCTTAAGGGACAGGGGGCTCCCGGGGCAGCCCCAGCATTTT
clone size: NA
D gene: TRBD1
V gene: TRBV7-2
J gene: TRBJ1-5

CDR3 protein: CASSLGLASSYEQYF
CDR3 DNA: TGTGCCAGCAGCTTGGGACTAGCGAGCTCCTACGAGCAGTACTTC
clone size: NA
D gene: TRBD2
V gene: TRBV6-6
J gene: TRBJ2-7

CDR3 protein: CASSQVGGVAGEQYF
CDR3 DNA: TGCGCCAGCAGCCAAGTAGGGGGAGTGGCGGGCGAGCAGTACTTC
clone size: NA
D gene: NA
V gene: TRBV4-3
J gene: TRBJ2-7

CDR3 protein: CATSRDGGMGGYNEQFF
CDR3 DNA: TGTGCCACCAGCAGAGATGGGGGGATGGGGGGTTACAATGAGCAGTTCTTC
clone size: NA
D gene: NA
V gene: TRBV15
J gene: TRBJ2-1

CDR3 protein: CASSLYLGGRFYGYTF
CDR3 DNA: TGTGCCAGCAGCTTATATCTCGGGGGGCGATTCTATGGCTACACCTTC
clone size: NA
D gene: NA
V gene: TRBV7-2
J gene: TRBJ1-2

CDR3 protein: CASSQEHLSSGNTIYF
CDR3 DNA: TGCGCCAGCAGCCAAGAGCACTTGAGCTCTGGAAACACCATATATTTT
clone size: NA
D gene: NA
V gene: TRBV4-1
J gene: TRBJ1-3

CDR3 protein: CASSEGGLQETQYF
CDR3 DNA: TGTGCCAGCAGTGAGGGGGGGCTTCAAGAGACCCAGTACTTC
clone size: NA
D gene: NA
V gene: TRBV27
J gene: TRBJ2-5

CDR3 protein: CASTKQGNTGELFF
CDR3 DNA: TGTGCCAGCACAAAGCAGGGGAACACCGGGGAGCTGTTTTTT
clone size: NA
D gene: NA
V gene: TRBV7-9
J gene: TRBJ2-2

CDR3 protein: CASSQEERAGQFF
CDR3 DNA: TGTGCCAGCAGCCAAGAAGAAAGAGCGGGTCAGTTCTTC
clone size: NA
D gene: NA
V gene: TRBV4-2
J gene: TRBJ2-1

CDR3 protein: CASSLSVGTYEQYF
CDR3 DNA: TGTGCCAGCAGTTTATCGGTCGGTACCTACGAGCAGTACTTC
clone size: NA
D gene: NA
V gene: TRBV27
J gene: TRBJ2-7

CDR3 protein: CASSPGQRPGYTF
CDR3 DNA: TGTGCCAGCAGCCCCGGACAGCGCCCAGGCTACACCTTC
clone size: once
D gene: NA
V gene: TRBV7-2
J gene: TRBJ1-2

CDR3 protein: CASSRLQGAAEKLFF
CDR3 DNA: TGTGCCAGCAGTCGACTACAGGGGGCAGCGGAAAAACTGTTTTTT
clone size: NA
D gene: TRBD1
V gene: TRBV6-6
J gene: TRBJ1-4

CDR3 protein: CASGLHNEQFF
CDR3 DNA: TGTGCCAGTGGACTCCACAATGAGCAGTTCTTC
clone size: NA
D gene: NA
V gene: TRBV2
J gene: TRBJ2-1

CDR3 protein: CASSHRDSNQPQHF
CDR3 DNA: TGTGCCAGCAGTCACCGGGACAGTAATCAGCCCCAGCATTTT
clone size: NA
D gene: TRBD1
V gene: TRBV27
J gene: TRBJ1-5

CDR3 protein: CASTKGTSGGRGEQFF
CDR3 DNA: TGTGCCAGCACCAAGGGGACTAGCGGGGGGCGGGGTGAGCAGTTCTTC
clone size: NA
D gene: TRBD2
V gene: TRBV2
J gene: TRBJ2-1

CDR3 protein: CASSPPSFVTFKPEQYF
CDR3 DNA: TGTGCCAGCTCACCCCCCTCTTTTGTCACCTTTAAGCCCGAGCAGTACTTC
clone size: few
D gene: NA
V gene: TRBV18
J gene: TRBJ2-7

CDR3 protein: CASSWSGQGAGELFF
CDR3 DNA: TGCGCCAGCAGCTGGTCGGGACAGGGGGCCGGGGAGCTGTTTTTT
clone size: NA
D gene: TRBD1
V gene: TRBV5-1
J gene: TRBJ2-2

CDR3 protein: CASSQVAGQGAGEQYF
CDR3 DNA: TGTGCCAGCAGCCAAGTTGCGGGACAGGGGGCGGGTGAGCAGTACTTC
clone size: NA
D gene: TRBD1
V gene: TRBV4-2
J gene: TRBJ2-7

CDR3 protein: CASSLRWADTEAFF
CDR3 DNA: TGCGCCAGCAGCCTTCGGTGGGCCGACACTGAAGCTTTCTTT
clone size: NA
D gene: NA
V gene: TRBV7-9
J gene: TRBJ1-1

CDR3 protein: CASSLDSGYQETQYF
CDR3 DNA: TGTGCCAGCAGCTTAGATTCCGGGTACCAAGAGACCCAGTACTTC
clone size: NA
D gene: NA
V gene: TRBV11-3
J gene: TRBJ2-5

CDR3 protein: CASSSPGTGRETQYF
CDR3 DNA: TGTGCCAGCAGCTCTCCCGGGACAGGGAGGGAGACCCAGTACTTC
clone size: once
D gene: TRBD1
V gene: TRBV7-2
J gene: TRBJ2-5

CDR3 protein: CASSWGGRMNTEAFF
CDR3 DNA: TGTGCCAGCAGCTGGGGGGGCCGAATGAACACTGAAGCTTTCTTT
clone size: few
D gene: NA
V gene: TRBV5-6
J gene: TRBJ1-1

CDR3 protein: CASSRTSGAETQYF
CDR3 DNA: TGTGCCAGCAGCCGGACTAGCGGGGCCGAGACCCAGTACTTC
clone size: few
D gene: TRBD2
V gene: TRBV7-6
J gene: TRBJ2-5

CDR3 protein: CASSTGQVNQPQHF
CDR3 DNA: TGTGCCAGCAGTACGGGACAGGTCAATCAGCCCCAGCATTTT
clone size: NA
D gene: TRBD1
V gene: TRBV28
J gene: TRBJ1-5

CDR3 protein: CSPGMSGLPF
CDR3 DNA: TGCAGCCCAGGAATGTCGGGACTCCCCTTC
clone size: once
D gene: NA
V gene: TRBV29-1
J gene: TRBJ2-7

CDR3 protein: CSVDDRGGETQYF
CDR3 DNA: TGCAGCGTTGACGACAGGGGGGGAGAGACCCAGTACTTC
clone size: once
D gene: TRBD1
V gene: TRBV29-1
J gene: TRBJ2-5

CDR3 protein: CAISVEGDEQYF
CDR3 DNA: TGTGCCATCAGTGTTGAGGGGGACGAGCAGTACTTC
clone size: NA
D gene: NA
V gene: TRBV10-3
J gene: TRBJ2-7

CDR3 protein: CASSPSRSDTQYF
CDR3 DNA: TGTGCCAGCAGCCCCTCGCGGTCAGATACGCAGTATTTT
clone size: NA
D gene: NA
V gene: TRBV14
J gene: TRBJ2-3